Presented here are 19 T cell receptor beta chains from one specimen sequenced in a study of vaccination and CD4 T cells after COVID-19. Treatment in this sample: approximately 11-day PBMC culture with coronavirus spike peptide pools or control peptides (ViraFEST assay). These receptors have no identified antigens. Sequencing of DNA taken from cultured CD4+ T cells relied on the Oncomine TCR Beta short-read assay. MiXCR, applied by TCRdb to the PCR reads, yields one record per CDR3 protein. There are about 27,000 distinct CDR3 sequences in the sample; about 66% occur only once, and around 16% lies in the top ten. The sequenced sample was CD4+ T cells from blood, cultured in vitro, obtained after SARS-CoV-2 vaccination. These receptor sequences come from a human donor who received a COVID-19 vaccine.

V gene TRBV12-5 combines with J gene TRBJ1-1; D perhaps matches TRBD1 (6 bases). In germline, CDR1 is LGHNT, CDR2 FRNRAP. V gave up 6 bases and J gave up 11 bases, with 19 bases separating them. This CDR3 comprises 13 residues. CDR3 residues: CASGYSGGPVAFF. In nucleotides, the CDR3 is TGTGCTAGTGGCTACTCGGGGGGCCCAGTGGCTTTCTTT.

This clonotype was found a few times. The rearrangement uses TRBV19 and TRBJ2-5, with 9 bases that match TRBD1. CDR1 is LNHDA and CDR2 is SQIVND in the germline V gene (reference sequence). V lost 5 bases and J lost 2; bases outside the gene matches: 12. The CDR3 loop spans 17 amino acids. The CDR3 DNA reads TGTGCCAGTAGTCCCACAGGGGGCCCTCGGAATCAAGAGACCCAGTACTTC. Protein: CASSPTGGPRNQETQYF.

The rearrangement uses TRBV6-1 and TRBJ1-2; TRBD1 might be the D (5 bases). The germline CDR1 and CDR2 sequences are MNHNS and SASEGT. The CDR3 is 13 residues long. Trimming shortened V by 6 bases and J by 4 bases, and 12 bases separated the two germline ends. The CDR3 sequence: CASSTGRRYGYTF. CDR3 nucleotides: TGTGCCAGCAGCACGGGACGCCGCTATGGCTACACCTTC.

V and J are TRBV7-3 and TRBJ2-1; 7 bases are shared with TRBD1. This CDR3 spans 16 amino acids. CDR1 is SGHTA and CDR2 is FQGTGA in the germline V gene. After removal of 4 bases from V and 1 base from J, the junction contained 7 bases not matched to a gene. CDR3 sequence: CASSSLDRVSYNEQFF. The CDR3 bases are TGTGCCAGCAGCTCCCTTGACAGGGTTTCCTACAATGAGCAGTTCTTC. The variable domain in full, with the rest retrieved from reference TRBV7-3 and TRBJ2-1, is GAGVSQTPSNKVTEKGKYVELRCDPISGHTALYWYRQSLGQGPEFLIYFQGTGAADDSGLPNDRFFAVRPEGSVSTLKIQRTERGDSAVYLCASSSLDRVSYNEQFFGPGTRLTVL.

The chain recombines TRBV6-1 with TRBJ1-6, with 7 bases fitting TRBD1. Germline V gives CDR1 MNHNS, CDR2 SASEGT. The J segment lost 0 bases and the V segment lost 4 bases, leaving 9 bases of the junction unmatched. The CDR3 loop spans 18 amino acids. The CDR3 spells CASSATGAASSYNSPLHF. The CDR3 DNA follows: TGTGCCAGCAGTGCAACAGGGGCCGCCAGCTCCTATAATTCACCCCTCCACTTT.

This rearrangement joins TRBV19 to TRBJ1-6; 7 bases line up with TRBD1. CDR3 length equals 15 residues. Per the germline V gene, CDR1 is LNHDA and CDR2 is SQIVND (reference sequence). After removal of 7 bases from V and 7 bases from J, the junction contained 10 bases not matched to a gene. CDR3 in amino acids: CASIQGQLTNSPLHF. The CDR3, as DNA: TGTGCCAGTATCCAGGGACAGTTAACCAATTCACCCCTCCACTTT.

For the CDR3, the DNA is TGTGCCAGCAGTGAACGGAACGCCCCAATGAACACTGAAGCTTTCTTT. Amino acid sequence: CASSERNAPMNTEAFF. The rearrangement links TRBV6-1 to TRBJ1-1; D gene ambiguous. Germline CDR1 and CDR2: MNHNS and SASEGT. Deletions cut 2 bases from V and 0 bases from J, with 13 bases between. CDR3 length: 16 residues.

The gene calls are TRBV10-3 and TRBJ1-2; D ambiguous. Germline V lookup: CDR1 ENHRY, CDR2 SYGVKD. This CDR3 is built from 13 residues. V lost 11 bases, J lost 7 bases, and 20 bases lay in between. The CDR3 nucleotides read TGTGCCCTCGGGGAGAAGGGTTCCGGTGGCTACACCTTC. Protein sequence: CALGEKGSGGYTF.

V usage is TRBV7-6 and J usage is TRBJ2-1; D may match TRBD1 or TRBD2 (5 bases each). The CDR3 spans 16 residues. The V end was cut by 2 bases, the J end by 3 bases, with 14 bases between. Germline CDR1 is SGHVS and CDR2 is FNYEAQ. The CDR3 DNA reads as TGTGCCAGCAGCTTAACCTTAGGGGAGTACTACAATGAGCAGTTCTTC. Translated: CASSLTLGEYYNEQFF.

Only a few counts were recorded for this clonotype. The rearrangement joins TRBV20-1 to TRBJ2-5; the match to TRBD2 covers 7 bases. V shed 6 bases and J 4 bases; nucleotides not matched to a gene: 26. This CDR3 is 19 amino acids long. Germline V CDR1 and CDR2: DFQATT, SNEGSKA (reference sequence). The CDR3 nucleotides are TGCAGTGCCCCCATCCCCCCTGGGAGCGGGGAGTCGCTGGGAGAGACCCAGTACTTC. This encodes CSAPIPPGSGESLGETQYF.

The sample holds a few counts of this clonotype. The chain joins TRBV6-5 to TRBJ1-6; 8 positions agree with TRBD1. Germline values: CDR1 MNHEY, CDR2 SVGAGI. The CDR3 totals 14 residues. V lost 4 bases and J lost 6; bases outside the gene matches: 2. CDR3 bases: TGTGCCAGCAGTTTGGGACAGGTTAATTCACCCCTCCACTTT. It is translated as CASSLGQVNSPLHF.

This sequence joins TRBV14 and TRBJ1-5, with 8 bases identical to TRBD1. The CDR3 runs to 16 residues. The germline CDR1 and CDR2 sequences are SGHDN and FVKESK. The junction had 10 bases not matched to a gene; V was cut back by 2 bases and J by 7 bases. The CDR3 here is CASSQRRDRGGQPQHF. The CDR3 DNA is TGTGCCAGCAGCCAAAGACGTGACAGGGGAGGACAGCCCCAGCATTTT.

With respect to this clonotype: At one of its ends the junction is not consistent with the germline gene, which may arise from a read error. The chain has TRBV6-1 and TRBJ2-3, with D perhaps given as TRBD1 or TRBD2 (5 bases each). CDR3 length: 14 residues. The germline gives CDR1 MNHNS, CDR2 SASEGT. The chain's CDR3 is CAISPRESTDTQYF. The CDR3 region has the DNA TGTGCCATCAGTCCCAGGGAGAGCACAGATACGCAGTATTTT.

V gene TRBV20-1 combines with J gene TRBJ1-1, with 11 bases that match TRBD1. The CDR3 length is 15 residues. V gave up 6 bases and J gave up 4 bases; unmatched junction bases: 10. The germline CDR1 and CDR2 sequences are DFQATT and SNEGSKA (reference sequence). CDR3 nucleotide sequence: TGCAGTGCCCGGACAGGGGGCGGAATCGGCACTGAAGCTTTCTTT. Protein: CSARTGGGIGTEAFF.

This clonotype was seen a handful of times. The CDR3 sequence is CASSPTGLTEAFF. The CDR3 DNA follows: TGTGCCAGCAGCCCGACAGGGTTGACTGAAGCTTTCTTT. V and J are TRBV7-9 and TRBJ1-1, with 7 bases identical to TRBD1. This CDR3 is 13 amino acids long. Germline V lookup: CDR1 SEHNR, CDR2 FQNEAQ (reference sequence). V was clipped by 5 bases and J by 5 bases; unmatched bases: 5. Drawing the rest from reference TRBV7-9 and TRBJ1-1, the complete variable domain is DTGVSQNPRHKITKRGQNVTFRCDPISEHNRLYWYRQTLGQGPEFLTYFQNEAQLEKSRLLSDRFSAERPKGSFSTLEIQRTEQGDSAMYLCASSPTGLTEAFFGQGTRLTVV.

This clonotype has a handful of counts. The chain has TRBV6-2 or TRBV6-3 and TRBJ1-3, with no clear D. The CDR3 extends over 14 amino acids. Germline CDR1 MNHEY, CDR2 SVGEGT. Trimming stripped 7 bases from V and 1 base from J, with 11 bases between. The CDR3: CASTLRRSGNTIYF. As DNA, the CDR3 is TGTGCCAGCACCTTACGGCGGTCTGGAAACACCATATATTTT.

The V gene is TRBV2, the J gene TRBJ1-2; TRBD1 agrees at 7 bases. Germline V gene lookup returns CDR1 SNHLY and CDR2 FYNNEI. J lost 8 bases, V lost 6 bases, and 15 bases had no gene match. This CDR3 spans 15 amino acids. In DNA form, the CDR3 reads TGTGCCAGCAGGCCACCTCAGGGGGAAGGGATGGGCTACACCTTC. Translated, it gives CASRPPQGEGMGYTF.

The CDR3 DNA reads as TGTGCCACCAGTGACCCAAGTAAAACCTACGAGCAGTACTTC. Translating gives CATSDPSKTYEQYF. The chain combines TRBV24-1 with TRBJ2-7; D call uncertain. The CDR3 is made up of 14 amino acids. V gave up 4 bases and J gave up 2 bases, with 11 bases separating them. CDR1 and CDR2 from the germline V gene are KGHDR and SFDVKD.

CDR3 amino acids: CATSGLGRSGGIGNTIYF. The CDR3, as DNA: TGTGCCACCAGTGGTTTAGGTCGATCAGGGGGCATCGGAAACACCATATATTTT. The V gene is TRBV24-1, the J gene TRBJ1-3, with 8 bases identical to TRBD1. Germline loops: CDR1 KGHDR, CDR2 SFDVKD. V lost 5 bases, J lost 4 bases, and 15 bases stayed unmatched. The CDR3 is 18 residues long.